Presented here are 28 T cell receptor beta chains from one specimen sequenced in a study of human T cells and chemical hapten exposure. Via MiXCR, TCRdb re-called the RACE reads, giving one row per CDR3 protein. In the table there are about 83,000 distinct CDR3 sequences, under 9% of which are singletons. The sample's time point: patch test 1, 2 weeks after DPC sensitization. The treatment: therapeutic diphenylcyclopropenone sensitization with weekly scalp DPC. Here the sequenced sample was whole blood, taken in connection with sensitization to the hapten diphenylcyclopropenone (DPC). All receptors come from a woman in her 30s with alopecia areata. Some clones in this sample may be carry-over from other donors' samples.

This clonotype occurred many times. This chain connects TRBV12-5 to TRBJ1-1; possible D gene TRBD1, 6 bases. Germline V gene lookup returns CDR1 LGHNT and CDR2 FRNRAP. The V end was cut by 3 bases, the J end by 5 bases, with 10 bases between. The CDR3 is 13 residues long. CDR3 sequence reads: CASGLQGGTEAFF. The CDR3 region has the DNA TGTGCTAGTGGTTTACAAGGGGGGACTGAAGCTTTCTTT. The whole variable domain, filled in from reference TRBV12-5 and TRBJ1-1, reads DARVTQTPRHKVTEMGQEVTMRCQPILGHNTVFWYRQTMMQGLELLAYFRNRAPLDDSGMPKDRFSAEMPDATLATLKIQPSEPRDSAVYFCASGLQGGTEAFFGQGTRLTVV.

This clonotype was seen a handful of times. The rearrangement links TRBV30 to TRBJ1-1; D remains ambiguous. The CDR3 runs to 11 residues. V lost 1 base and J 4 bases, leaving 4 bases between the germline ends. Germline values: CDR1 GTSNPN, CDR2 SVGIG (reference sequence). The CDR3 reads CAWSELTEAFF. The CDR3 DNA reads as TGTGCCTGGAGTGAACTCACTGAAGCTTTCTTT.

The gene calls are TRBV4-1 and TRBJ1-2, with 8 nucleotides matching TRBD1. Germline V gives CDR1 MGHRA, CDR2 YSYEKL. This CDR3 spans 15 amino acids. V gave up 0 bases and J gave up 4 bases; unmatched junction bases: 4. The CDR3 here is CASSQDGTGLYGYTF. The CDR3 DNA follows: TGCGCCAGCAGCCAAGATGGGACAGGCCTCTATGGCTACACCTTC.

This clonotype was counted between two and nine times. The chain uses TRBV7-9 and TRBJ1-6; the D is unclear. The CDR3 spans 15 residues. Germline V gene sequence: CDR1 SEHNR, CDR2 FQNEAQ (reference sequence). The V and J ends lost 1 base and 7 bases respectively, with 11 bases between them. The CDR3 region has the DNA TGTGCCAGCAGCTTAGGTCGGCGGGAGAATTCACCCCTCCACTTT. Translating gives CASSLGRRENSPLHF.

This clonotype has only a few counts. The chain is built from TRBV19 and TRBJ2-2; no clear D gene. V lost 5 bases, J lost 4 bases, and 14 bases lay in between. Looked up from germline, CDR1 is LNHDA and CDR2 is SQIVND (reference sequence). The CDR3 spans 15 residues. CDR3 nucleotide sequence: TGTGCCAGTAGTTTCGACCCGCCGGGCACCGGGGAGCTGTTTTTT. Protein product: CASSFDPPGTGELFF.

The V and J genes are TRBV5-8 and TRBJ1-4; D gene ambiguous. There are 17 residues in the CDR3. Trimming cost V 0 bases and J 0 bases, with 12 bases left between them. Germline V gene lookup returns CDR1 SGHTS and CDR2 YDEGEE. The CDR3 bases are TGTGCCAGCAGCTTGGCCCACTCATCAGCAACTAATGAAAAACTGTTTTTT. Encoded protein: CASSLAHSSATNEKLFF.

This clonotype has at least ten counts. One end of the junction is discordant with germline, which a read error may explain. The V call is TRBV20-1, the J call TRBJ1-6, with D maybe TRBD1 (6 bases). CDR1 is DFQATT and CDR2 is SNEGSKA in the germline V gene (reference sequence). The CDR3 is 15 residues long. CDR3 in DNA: TGCAGTGCTAGAGAAAGGGGGTCCTATGATTCACCCCTCCACTTT. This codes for CSARERGSYDSPLHF.

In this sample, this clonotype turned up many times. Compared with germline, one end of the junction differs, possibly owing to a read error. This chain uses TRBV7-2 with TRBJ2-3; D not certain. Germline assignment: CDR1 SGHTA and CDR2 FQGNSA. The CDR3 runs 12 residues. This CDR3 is CASSLATDTQYF. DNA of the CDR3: TGCGCCAGCAGCTTGGCCACAGATACGCAGTATTTT.

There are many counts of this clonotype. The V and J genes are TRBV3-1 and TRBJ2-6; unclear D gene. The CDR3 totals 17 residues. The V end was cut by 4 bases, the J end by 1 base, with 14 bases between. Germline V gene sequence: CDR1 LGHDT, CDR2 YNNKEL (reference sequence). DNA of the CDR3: TGTGCCAGCAGCCCTTTCAACCTGGTTTCTGGGGCCAACGTCCTGACTTTC. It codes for CASSPFNLVSGANVLTF.

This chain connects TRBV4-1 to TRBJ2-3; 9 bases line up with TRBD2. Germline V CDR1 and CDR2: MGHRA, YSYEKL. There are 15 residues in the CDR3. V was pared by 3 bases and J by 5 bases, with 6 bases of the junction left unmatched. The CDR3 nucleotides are TGCGCCAGCAGCCACAATAGCGGGGGAAAAGATACGCAGTATTTT. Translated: CASSHNSGGKDTQYF.

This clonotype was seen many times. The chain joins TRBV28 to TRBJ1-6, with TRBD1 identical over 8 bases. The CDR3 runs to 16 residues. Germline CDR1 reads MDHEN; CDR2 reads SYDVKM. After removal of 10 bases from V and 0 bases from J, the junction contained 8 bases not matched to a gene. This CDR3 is CATSRTGNSYNSPLHF. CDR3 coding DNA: TGTGCCACGTCGCGGACAGGGAACTCCTATAATTCACCCCTCCACTTT.

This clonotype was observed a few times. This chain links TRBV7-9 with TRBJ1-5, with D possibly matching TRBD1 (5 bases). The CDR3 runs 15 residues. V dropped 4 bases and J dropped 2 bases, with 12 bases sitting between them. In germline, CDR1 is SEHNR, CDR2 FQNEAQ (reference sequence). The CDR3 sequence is CASSSTREGNQPQHF. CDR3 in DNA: TGTGCCAGCAGCTCCACCAGGGAGGGCAATCAGCCCCAGCATTTT.

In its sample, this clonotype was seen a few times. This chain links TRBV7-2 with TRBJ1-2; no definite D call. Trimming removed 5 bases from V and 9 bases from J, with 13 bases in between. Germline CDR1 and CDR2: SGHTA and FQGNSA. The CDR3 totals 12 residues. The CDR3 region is CASSPYHGSYTF. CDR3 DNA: TGTGCCAGCAGCCCCTACCACGGCAGCTACACCTTC.

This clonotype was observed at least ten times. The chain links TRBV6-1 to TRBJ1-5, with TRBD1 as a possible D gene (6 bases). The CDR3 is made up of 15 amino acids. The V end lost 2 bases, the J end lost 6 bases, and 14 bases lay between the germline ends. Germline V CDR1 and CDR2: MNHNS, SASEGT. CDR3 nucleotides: TGTGCCAGCAGTGAACAACAGGGAGGATTTCAGCCCCAGCATTTT. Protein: CASSEQQGGFQPQHF.

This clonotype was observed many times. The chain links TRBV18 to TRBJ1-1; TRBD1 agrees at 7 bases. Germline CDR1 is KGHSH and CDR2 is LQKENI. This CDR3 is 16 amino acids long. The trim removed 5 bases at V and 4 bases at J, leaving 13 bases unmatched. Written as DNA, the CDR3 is TGTGCCAGCTCAGCCAGGGACAGCCCGGGGGGCACTGAAGCTTTCTTT. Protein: CASSARDSPGGTEAFF.

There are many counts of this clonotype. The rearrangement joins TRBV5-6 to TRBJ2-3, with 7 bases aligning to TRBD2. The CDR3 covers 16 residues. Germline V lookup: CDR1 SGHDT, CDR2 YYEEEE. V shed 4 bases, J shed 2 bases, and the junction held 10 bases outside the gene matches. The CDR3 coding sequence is TGTGCCAGCAGCAGGGCGGGGGATGGTTACACAGATACGCAGTATTTT. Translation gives CASSRAGDGYTDTQYF. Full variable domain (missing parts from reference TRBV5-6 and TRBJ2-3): DAGVTQSPTHLIKTRGQQVTLRCSPKSGHDTVSWYQQALGQGPQFIFQYYEEEERQRGNFPDRFSGHQFPNYSSELNVNALLLGDSALYLCASSRAGDGYTDTQYFGPGTRLTVL.

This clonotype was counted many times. CDR3 sequence (DNA): TGTGCCAGCAGCTTAACTTTTCTAGCCAAAAACATTCAGTACTTC. As protein: CASSLTFLAKNIQYF. The chain carries TRBV11-2 and TRBJ2-4; D unresolved. With 2 bases removed from V and 0 bases from J, the gap between germline ends came to 8 bases. Germline CDR1 is SGHAT and CDR2 is FQNNGV. This CDR3 has 15 residues.

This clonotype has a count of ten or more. CDR3 DNA sequence: TGTGCCAGCAGCTTGTGGGCAGTGAACACTGAAGCTTTCTTT. It translates to CASSLWAVNTEAFF. This sequence joins TRBV5-4 and TRBJ1-1, with unresolved D. The CDR3 consists of 14 residues. CDR1 SGHNT and CDR2 YYREEE come from the germline V gene (reference sequence). V was shortened by 1 base and J by 0 bases, with 7 bases between the two germline ends.

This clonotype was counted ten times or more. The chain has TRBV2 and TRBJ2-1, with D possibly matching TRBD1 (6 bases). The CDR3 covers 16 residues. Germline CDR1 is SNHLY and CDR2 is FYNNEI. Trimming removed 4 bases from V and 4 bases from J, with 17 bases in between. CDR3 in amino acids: CASSAIQGKGYNEQFF. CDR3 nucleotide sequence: TGTGCCAGCAGTGCGATACAGGGTAAAGGGTACAATGAGCAGTTCTTC. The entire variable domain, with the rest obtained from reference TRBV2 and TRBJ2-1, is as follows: EPEVTQTPSHQVTQMGQEVILRCVPISNHLYFYWYRQILGQKVEFLVSFYNNEISEKSEIFDDQFSVERPDGSNFTLKIRSTKLEDSAMYFCASSAIQGKGYNEQFFGPGTRLTVL.

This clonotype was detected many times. In nucleotides, the CDR3 is TGTGCCAGCAGTACTGGACTAGCGGACACAGATACGCAGTATTTT. This gives the protein CASSTGLADTDTQYF. The chain uses TRBV6-5 and TRBJ2-3; TRBD2 agrees at 10 bases. With V trimmed by 5 bases and J by 2 bases, 4 bases remained unmatched. Germline-derived CDR1 and CDR2 are MNHEY and SVGAGI. This CDR3 spans 15 amino acids.

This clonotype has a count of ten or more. CDR3 in DNA: TGTGCCAGCAGTCCCACGTGGCAGGGGATGCGTAACGAGCAGTACTTC. Protein sequence: CASSPTWQGMRNEQYF. The chain couples TRBV27 to TRBJ2-7, with D perhaps TRBD1 (6 bases). Looked up from germline, CDR1 is MNHEY and CDR2 is SMNVEV (reference sequence). Trimming took off 5 bases at V and 5 bases at J, with 22 bases between the two ends. The CDR3 has 16 amino acids.

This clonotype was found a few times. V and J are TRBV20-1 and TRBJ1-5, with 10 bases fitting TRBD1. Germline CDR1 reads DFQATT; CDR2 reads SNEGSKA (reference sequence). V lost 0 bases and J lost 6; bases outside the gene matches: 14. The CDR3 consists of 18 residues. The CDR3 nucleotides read TGCAGTGCTAGAGATGGGGGACAGGGGTTGAGCTTGGGTCAGCCCCAGCATTTT. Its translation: CSARDGGQGLSLGQPQHF.

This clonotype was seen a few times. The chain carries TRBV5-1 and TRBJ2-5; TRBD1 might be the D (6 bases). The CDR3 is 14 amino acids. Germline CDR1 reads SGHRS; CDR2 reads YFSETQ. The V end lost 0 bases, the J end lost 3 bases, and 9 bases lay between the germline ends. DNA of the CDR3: TGCGCCAGCAGCTTGGGTACAGGGAAAGAGACCCAGTACTTC. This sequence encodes CASSLGTGKETQYF.

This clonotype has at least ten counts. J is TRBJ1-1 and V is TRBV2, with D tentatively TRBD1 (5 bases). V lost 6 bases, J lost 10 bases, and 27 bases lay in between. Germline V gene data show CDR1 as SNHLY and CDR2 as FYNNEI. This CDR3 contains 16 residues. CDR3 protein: CASRATRGRAAAGAFF. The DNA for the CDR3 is TGTGCCAGCAGGGCTACCCGGGGCAGGGCTGCAGCCGGAGCTTTCTTT.

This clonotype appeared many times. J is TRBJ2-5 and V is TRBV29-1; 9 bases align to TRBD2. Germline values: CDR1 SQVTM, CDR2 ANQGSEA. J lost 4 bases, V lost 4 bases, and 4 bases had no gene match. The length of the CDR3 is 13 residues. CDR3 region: CSVGRGGRETQYF. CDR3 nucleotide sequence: TGCAGCGTTGGGCGGGGGGGCAGAGAGACCCAGTACTTC.

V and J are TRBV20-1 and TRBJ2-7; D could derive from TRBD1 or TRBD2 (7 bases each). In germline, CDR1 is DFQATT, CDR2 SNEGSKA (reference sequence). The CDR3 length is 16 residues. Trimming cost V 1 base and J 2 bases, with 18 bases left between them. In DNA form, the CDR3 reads TGCAGTGCTAGAGGCGGGGCGACAGGGACTACCTACGAGCAGTACTTC. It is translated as CSARGGATGTTYEQYF.

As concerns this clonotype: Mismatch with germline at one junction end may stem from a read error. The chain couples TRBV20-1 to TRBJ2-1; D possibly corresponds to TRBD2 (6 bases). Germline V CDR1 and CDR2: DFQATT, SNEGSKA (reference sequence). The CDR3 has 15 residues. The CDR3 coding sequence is TGCAGTGCTAGAGATCTCGGGGGTCTGGCGGGGAGCGTCCTCTTC. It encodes CSARDLGGLAGSVLF.

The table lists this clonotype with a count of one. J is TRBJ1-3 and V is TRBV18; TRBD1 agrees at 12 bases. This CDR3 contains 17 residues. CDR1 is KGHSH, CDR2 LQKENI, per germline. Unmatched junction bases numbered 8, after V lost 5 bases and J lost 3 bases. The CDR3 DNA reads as TGTGCCAGCTCAACCGGGACAGGGGGCGCAAGTGGAAACACCATATATTTT. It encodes CASSTGTGGASGNTIYF. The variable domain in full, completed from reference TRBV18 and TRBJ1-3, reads NAGVMQNPRHLVRRRGQEARLRCSPMKGHSHVYWYRQLPEEGLKFMVYLQKENIIDESGMPKERFSAEFPKEGPSILRIQQVVRGDSAAYFCASSTGTGGASGNTIYFGEGSWLTVV.